This T cell receptor (beta chain) originates from a study of shared clonotypes between healthy human individuals. Naive-designated CD8 cells lacked CD45RO, were positively enriched for CCR7, and omitted terminally differentiated effector memory CD45RA+ cells. Assay: immunoSEQ multiplex PCR; the TCRdb copy retains only in-frame clones and omits some. The sample has around 2.1 million clones, 93% seen once. This CDR3 is built from 15 residues. CDR1 and CDR2 from the germline V gene are SEHNR and FQNEAQ (reference sequence). The V gene lost 1 base and the J gene lost 3 bases, with 9 bases spanning the gap.

The chain employs TRBV7-9 and TRBJ2-2, with D perhaps given as TRBD1 or TRBD2 (5 bases each). The TCR comes from a man between 18 and 35 years old in good health. Some clones in this sample may be carry-over from other donors' samples. Sequencing was carried out using naive CD8+ T cells from PBMCs. In DNA form, the CDR3 reads TGTGCCAGCAGCTTAGGGGACGGATACACCGGGGAGCTGTTTTTT. It specifies CASSLGDGYTGELFF.